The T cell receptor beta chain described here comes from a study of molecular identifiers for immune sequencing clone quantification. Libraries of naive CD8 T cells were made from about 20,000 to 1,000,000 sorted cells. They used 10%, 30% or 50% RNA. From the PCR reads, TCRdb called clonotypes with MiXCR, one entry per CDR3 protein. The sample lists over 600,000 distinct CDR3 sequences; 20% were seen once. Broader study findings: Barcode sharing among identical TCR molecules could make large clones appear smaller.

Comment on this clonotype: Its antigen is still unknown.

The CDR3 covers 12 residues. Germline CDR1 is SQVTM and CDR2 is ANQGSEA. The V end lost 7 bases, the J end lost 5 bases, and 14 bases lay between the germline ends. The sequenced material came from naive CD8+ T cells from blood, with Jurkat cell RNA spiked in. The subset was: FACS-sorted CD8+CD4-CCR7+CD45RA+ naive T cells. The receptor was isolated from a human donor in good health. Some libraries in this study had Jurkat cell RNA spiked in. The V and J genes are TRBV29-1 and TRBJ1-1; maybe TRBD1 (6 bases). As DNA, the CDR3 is TGCAGCGACCTGGGACATACAACTGAAGCTTTCTTT. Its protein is CSDLGHTTEAFF.